The 8 T cell receptor beta chains reported below all come from one sample, sequenced in a study of blood T cell repertoires in COVID-19 (TCRdb year 2020). Libraries were made using the immunoSEQ multiplex PCR assay. This is the immuneACCESS table as TCRdb keeps it, with only in-frame sequences that have V and J called. A part of the clones is gone; compared with another copy, unresolved V genes explain less than half, and the rest is unexplained. The sample profile shows some 50,000 clones; more than 80% of them were found once. Approximately 8% of the sample comes from the top ten. The source material was peripheral blood. These receptors came from a man older than 75 in a cohort sampled during active COVID-19.

The genes are TRBV10-2 and TRBJ1-5; no firm D call. V lost 3 bases and J 2 bases, leaving 8 bases between the germline ends. CDR3 length: 14 amino acids. The germline V gene encodes CDR1 WSHSY and CDR2 SAAADI. The CDR3 here is CASSDRRGNQPQHF. DNA for the CDR3: TGCGCCAGCAGTGATCGGCGGGGCAATCAGCCCCAGCATTTT.

The chain combines TRBV21-1 with TRBJ2-1; the DNA was not used to check the table's D call, TRBD2. TRBV21-1 is a pseudogene segment. This CDR3 spans 12 amino acids. The CDR3 loop is CASRIWTAGWFF. Here the CDR3 DNA reads TGTGCCAGCAGGATTTGGACTGCCGGGTGGTTCTTC.

The chain combines TRBV28 with TRBJ1-2; TRBD1 matches at 8 bases. Germline V lookup: CDR1 MDHEN, CDR2 SYDVKM. The V and J ends lost 6 bases and 5 bases, in that order; junction bases with no gene match: 8. The CDR3 has 14 amino acids. The CDR3 DNA follows: TGTGCCAGCAGGCCAGGACAGGGAAGTTATGGCTACACCTTC. Translated: CASRPGQGSYGYTF.

This chain uses TRBV28 with TRBJ1-5, with D possibly matching TRBD1 (5 bases). This CDR3 spans 14 amino acids. The V and J ends lost 8 bases and 3 bases respectively, with 14 bases between them. Germline assignment: CDR1 MDHEN and CDR2 SYDVKM. The CDR3 bases are TGTGCCAGCTTGTCCGGGGGTATCAATCAGCCCCAGCATTTT. The encoded protein is CASLSGGINQPQHF.

The chain is built from TRBV6-4 and TRBJ1-1; D not resolved. The germline V gene has CDR1 MRHNA and CDR2 SNTAGT. The CDR3 is 12 amino acids. Trimming took off 7 bases at V and 4 bases at J, with 10 bases between the two ends. CDR3 in DNA: TGTGCCAGCACCACGGGTCCCACTGAAGCTTTCTTT. Residues: CASTTGPTEAFF.

In its sample, this clone was seen once. The chain combines TRBV9 with TRBJ2-6, with D perhaps matching TRBD1 (5 bases). V gave up 0 bases and J gave up 1 base, with 17 bases separating them. The CDR3 contains 19 residues. Germline loops: CDR1 SGDLS, CDR2 YYNGEE. The CDR3 region has the DNA TGTGCCAGCAGCGTAGCCATCTTTTTAGGGGATTCTGGGGCCAACGTCCTGACTTTC. Translation: CASSVAIFLGDSGANVLTF.

This chain connects TRBV5-1 to TRBJ2-1, with 10 bases that match TRBD2. Germline assignment: CDR1 SGHRS and CDR2 YFSETQ. The trim removed 0 bases at V and 2 bases at J, leaving 2 bases unmatched. The CDR3 consists of 16 residues. In nucleotides, the CDR3 is TGCGCCAGCAGCTTGGAGCTAGCGGGGGCCTACAATGAGCAGTTCTTC. Residues: CASSLELAGAYNEQFF.

This chain joins TRBV2 and TRBJ2-1, with 8 bases fitting TRBD1. The CDR3 is made up of 16 amino acids. V lost 2 bases to trimming and J lost 2 bases; unmatched junction nucleotides: 5. From germline, CDR1 is SNHLY and CDR2 FYNNEI. In nucleotides, the CDR3 is TGTGCCAGCAGTGAATACGGACAGGGAGCCTACAATGAGCAGTTCTTC. This translates into CASSEYGQGAYNEQFF. Full variable domain (missing parts from reference TRBV2 and TRBJ2-1): EPEVTQTPSHQVTQMGQEVILRCVPISNHLYFYWYRQILGQKVEFLVSFYNNEISEKSEIFDDQFSVERPDGSNFTLKIRSTKLEDSAMYFCASSEYGQGAYNEQFFGPGTRLTVL.